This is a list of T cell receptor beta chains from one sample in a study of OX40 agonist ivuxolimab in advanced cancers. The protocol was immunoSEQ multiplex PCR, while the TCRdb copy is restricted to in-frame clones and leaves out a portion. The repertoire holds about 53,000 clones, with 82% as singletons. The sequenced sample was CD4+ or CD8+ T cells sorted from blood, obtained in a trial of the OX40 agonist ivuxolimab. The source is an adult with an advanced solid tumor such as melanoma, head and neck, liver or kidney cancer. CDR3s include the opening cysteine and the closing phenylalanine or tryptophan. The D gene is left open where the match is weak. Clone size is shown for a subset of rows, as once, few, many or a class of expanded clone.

DNA: TGTGCCAGCAGCCAAGAATGGACAGGGGGATACACCATATATTTT
CDR3: CASSQEWTGGYTIYF
V: TRBV4-2
D: TRBD1
size: few
J: TRBJ1-3

DNA: TGTGCCAGTAGTGGACAGGGGAGGCCCGGGGAGCTGTTTTTT
CDR3: CASSGQGRPGELFF
V: TRBV19
D: TRBD1
size: -
J: TRBJ2-2

DNA: TGCGCCAGCAGCTTGGTTGTGACAACCGCCGATGGCTACACCTTC
CDR3: CASSLVVTTADGYTF
V: TRBV5-1
D: -
size: few
J: TRBJ1-2

DNA: TGTGCCAGCAGCTCTCAGACAGGGTTGAGGGTCCCAGCTTTCTTT
CDR3: CASSSQTGLRVPAFF
V: TRBV14
D: TRBD1
size: -
J: TRBJ1-1

DNA: TGTGCCAGCAGGGGACAGCACTTCTATGGCTACACCTTC
CDR3: CASRGQHFYGYTF
V: TRBV25-1
D: TRBD1
size: -
J: TRBJ1-2

DNA: TGTGCCAGCAGTTCTCCCCCGGGACAGGGCACTTGGAATTCACCCCTCCACTTT
CDR3: CASSSPPGQGTWNSPLHF
V: TRBV27
D: TRBD1
size: -
J: TRBJ1-6

DNA: TGTGCTAGCAGCTTAGGACTCTCGGATGAGCAGTTCTTC
CDR3: CASSLGLSDEQFF
V: TRBV7-7
D: -
size: medium-sized
J: TRBJ2-1

DNA: TGTGCCAGCAGTGAAGAGGGAACGGGGTGGGCCATCGAGCAGTTCTTC
CDR3: CASSEEGTGWAIEQFF
V: TRBV6-1
D: -
size: -
J: TRBJ2-1

DNA: TGTGCCAGCAGGTCCGGGACAGACTCTAACTATGGCTACACCTTC
CDR3: CASRSGTDSNYGYTF
V: TRBV5-5
D: TRBD1
size: -
J: TRBJ1-2

DNA: TGTGCCAGCAGCAAGGGCCCCAGGACGAACACCGGGGAGCTGTTTTTT
CDR3: CASSKGPRTNTGELFF
V: TRBV7-3
D: -
size: once
J: TRBJ2-2

DNA: TGTGCCAGCAGCTTAGACCGGTACGAGCAGTACTTC
CDR3: CASSLDRYEQYF
V: TRBV11-3
D: -
size: -
J: TRBJ2-7

DNA: TGTGCCAGCAGCCCCAGGGTAAGTGAAGCTTTCTTT
CDR3: CASSPRVSEAFF
V: TRBV6-5
D: -
size: -
J: TRBJ1-1

DNA: TGTGCCAGCACCGGGACCACGGGGGCTGGAAACACCATATATTTT
CDR3: CASTGTTGAGNTIYF
V: TRBV19
D: -
size: -
J: TRBJ1-3

DNA: TGTGCCAGCAGTGAAGCGACAGACCACTATGGCTACACCTTC
CDR3: CASSEATDHYGYTF
V: TRBV6-1
D: -
size: few
J: TRBJ1-2

DNA: TGTGCCAGCAGCCCCGGAGTGGGTTTAATGGATCAGCCCCAGCATTTT
CDR3: CASSPGVGLMDQPQHF
V: TRBV6-4
D: -
size: -
J: TRBJ1-5

DNA: TGTGCCACCTCGGAGGGCACCTATGGCTACACCTTC
CDR3: CATSEGTYGYTF
V: TRBV6-1
D: -
size: -
J: TRBJ1-2

DNA: TGTGCCAGCAGGAGGGGGGCCGGGGAGGACGAGCAGTACTTC
CDR3: CASRRGAGEDEQYF
V: TRBV2
D: -
size: -
J: TRBJ2-7

DNA: TGTGCCAGCAGCCCAGGACTAGCGGGCCTCTCCTACGAGCAGTACTTC
CDR3: CASSPGLAGLSYEQYF
V: TRBV11-3
D: TRBD2
size: -
J: TRBJ2-7

DNA: TGTGCCAGCAGTGAAATTAGCTACACCTTC
CDR3: CASSEISYTF
V: TRBV6-1
D: -
size: few
J: TRBJ1-2

DNA: TGTGCCAGCAGCGCCAGGGGGGTTATTCCCGATGAGCAGTTCTTC
CDR3: CASSARGVIPDEQFF
V: TRBV6-4
D: -
size: -
J: TRBJ2-1

DNA: TGTGCCAGCAGCGCACACGGGAAACCGTTCTACAATGAGCAGTTCTTC
CDR3: CASSAHGKPFYNEQFF
V: TRBV21-1
D: -
size: once
J: TRBJ2-1

DNA: TGCGCCAGCAGCTTGGCAAGGGGGCGCGAAAATGAGCAGTTCTTC
CDR3: CASSLARGRENEQFF
V: TRBV5-1
D: TRBD1
size: -
J: TRBJ2-1

DNA: TGTGCCAGCAGCTTTACTAGCGGGAGTGCAGATACGCAGTATTTT
CDR3: CASSFTSGSADTQYF
V: TRBV11-2
D: TRBD2
size: -
J: TRBJ2-3

DNA: TGCGCCAGCAGCTTTATGGCGAACTATGGCTACACCTTC
CDR3: CASSFMANYGYTF
V: TRBV5-1
D: -
size: few
J: TRBJ1-2

DNA: TGTGCCAGCAGCCAAGATCGCCGGGTGACAGATACGCAGTATTTT
CDR3: CASSQDRRVTDTQYF
V: TRBV4-2
D: -
size: -
J: TRBJ2-3

DNA: TGCGCCAGCAGCCTGGGGGGTGGCGGGAGCAGCACAGATACGCAGTATTTT
CDR3: CASSLGGGGSSTDTQYF
V: TRBV4-3
D: TRBD2
size: -
J: TRBJ2-3

DNA: TGTGCCAGCAGAACCCAGGGGGCCGTCAATCAGCCCCAGCATTTT
CDR3: CASRTQGAVNQPQHF
V: TRBV6-1
D: TRBD1
size: -
J: TRBJ1-5

DNA: TGTGCCAGCAGCTTCGGGACTAGCGGCCTCAATGAGCAGTTCTTC
CDR3: CASSFGTSGLNEQFF
V: TRBV7-9
D: TRBD2
size: -
J: TRBJ2-1

DNA: TGCAGCGTTGAAGGGACTAGCGGGGGAGAGACCCAGTACTTC
CDR3: CSVEGTSGGETQYF
V: TRBV29-1
D: TRBD2
size: -
J: TRBJ2-5

DNA: TGTGCCAGCGGGGAACAGGGGGCGAGAGTCTATAATTCACCCCTCCACTTT
CDR3: CASGEQGARVYNSPLHF
V: TRBV27
D: TRBD1
size: -
J: TRBJ1-6

DNA: TGTGCCAGCAGCGCCCGGGGAGGTTTCTCCACGCAGTATTTT
CDR3: CASSARGGFSTQYF
V: TRBV11-2
D: -
size: -
J: TRBJ2-3

DNA: TGTGCCAGCAGCCAAGACTTAGGTTATTCACCCCTCCACTTT
CDR3: CASSQDLGYSPLHF
V: TRBV14
D: -
size: -
J: TRBJ1-6

DNA: TGTGCCAGCAGCTTACGCCTTAACACTGAAGCTTTCTTT
CDR3: CASSLRLNTEAFF
V: TRBV11-2
D: -
size: -
J: TRBJ1-1

DNA: TGTGCCAGCTCACCGGGACTAGCGGGAGCCATGGAGGGTACAGATACGCAGTATTTT
CDR3: CASSPGLAGAMEGTDTQYF
V: TRBV18
D: TRBD2
size: -
J: TRBJ2-3

DNA: TGCGCCAGCAGCCCCGGGACAGGGTTTGACACTGAAGCTTTCTTT
CDR3: CASSPGTGFDTEAFF
V: TRBV5-1
D: TRBD1
size: once
J: TRBJ1-1

DNA: TGCGCCAGCAGTGAGTACGGGACCTACGAGCAGTACTTC
CDR3: CASSEYGTYEQYF
V: TRBV10-1
D: -
size: -
J: TRBJ2-7

DNA: TGCGCCAGCAGCCAAGTGGACAGGGTGGGTGAAAAACTGTTTTTT
CDR3: CASSQVDRVGEKLFF
V: TRBV4-1
D: TRBD1
size: once
J: TRBJ1-4

DNA: TGTGCCAGCAGTTGGTTGACTAGCGAGGGCACAGATACGCAGTATTTT
CDR3: CASSWLTSEGTDTQYF
V: TRBV6-5
D: TRBD2
size: -
J: TRBJ2-3

DNA: TGTGCCAGCAGCCCCCCGAATGGAAACACCATATATTTT
CDR3: CASSPPNGNTIYF
V: TRBV9
D: -
size: -
J: TRBJ1-3

DNA: TGTGCCAGCAGCTTAGTAGCAGGGCGGACTGAAGCTTTCTTT
CDR3: CASSLVAGRTEAFF
V: TRBV7-2
D: -
size: once
J: TRBJ1-1

DNA: TGTGCCAGCAGCTTACGGACAGGGAAAACCGGGGAGCTGTTTTTT
CDR3: CASSLRTGKTGELFF
V: TRBV11-3
D: TRBD1
size: -
J: TRBJ2-2

DNA: TGTGCCAGCAGTGATCCCGGGACAGGAACCTACGAGCAGTACTTC
CDR3: CASSDPGTGTYEQYF
V: TRBV6-1
D: TRBD1
size: once
J: TRBJ2-7

DNA: TGTGCCAGCAGTGAACCGAGCGGGAAGGCAGATACGCAGTATTTT
CDR3: CASSEPSGKADTQYF
V: TRBV2
D: TRBD2
size: -
J: TRBJ2-3

DNA: TGTGCCAGTAGTAAGAGGGGTATCCAGTACTTC
CDR3: CASSKRGIQYF
V: TRBV19
D: -
size: -
J: TRBJ2-5

DNA: TGTGCCAGCTCACCACGCGGGACAGGGGGCGCGGGTGACTATGGCTACACCTTC
CDR3: CASSPRGTGGAGDYGYTF
V: TRBV18
D: TRBD1
size: -
J: TRBJ1-2

DNA: TGCGCCAGCAGCTTCGACAGGGGAGACGAGCAGTACTTC
CDR3: CASSFDRGDEQYF
V: TRBV5-1
D: TRBD1
size: -
J: TRBJ2-7

DNA: TGTGCCAGCAGCTTAAGGAAGCCGGGACAGGGGCAAGAGACCCAGTACTTC
CDR3: CASSLRKPGQGQETQYF
V: TRBV11-3
D: TRBD1
size: -
J: TRBJ2-5

DNA: TGTGCCAGCAGTCCCACAGGGGTGGGCAATCAGCCCCAGCATTTT
CDR3: CASSPTGVGNQPQHF
V: TRBV5-8
D: TRBD1
size: -
J: TRBJ1-5

DNA: TGTGCCAGCAGCTCGGGGACAGGGGGTTGGAACTATGGCTACACCTTC
CDR3: CASSSGTGGWNYGYTF
V: TRBV5-4
D: TRBD1
size: -
J: TRBJ1-2

DNA: TGTGCCAGCAGCTTAGATCGGTGGGAAGAGACCCAGTACTTC
CDR3: CASSLDRWEETQYF
V: TRBV11-2
D: -
size: -
J: TRBJ2-5

DNA: TGTGCCAGCAGGGGGACTAGCGGGAGCCCTGGAGAGACCCAGTACTTC
CDR3: CASRGTSGSPGETQYF
V: TRBV2
D: TRBD2
size: once
J: TRBJ2-5